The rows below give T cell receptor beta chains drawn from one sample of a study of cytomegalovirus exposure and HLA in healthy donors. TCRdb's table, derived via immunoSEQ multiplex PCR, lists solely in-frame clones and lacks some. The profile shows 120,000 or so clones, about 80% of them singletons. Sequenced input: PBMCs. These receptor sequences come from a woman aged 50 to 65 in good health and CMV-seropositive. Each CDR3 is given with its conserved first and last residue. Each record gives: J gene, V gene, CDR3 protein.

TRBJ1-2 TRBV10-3 CAISEYHRSYPSGYGYTF
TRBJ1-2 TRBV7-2 CASSPWDSLTYGYTF
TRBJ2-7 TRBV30 CAWSRGLAYEQYF
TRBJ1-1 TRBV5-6 CASSLLGRTEAFF
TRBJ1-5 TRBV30 CAWSVPGRGGGVSNQPQHF
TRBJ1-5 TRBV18 CASSPSHGGPQAPQHF
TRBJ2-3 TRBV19 CATGSGLTGGAQYF
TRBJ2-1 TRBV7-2 CASGVGGARNEQFF
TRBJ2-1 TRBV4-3 CASSQEEGLAGNEQFF
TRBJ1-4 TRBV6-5 CASSYGSTGGEKLFF
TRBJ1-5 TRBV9 CASSTGGSQPQHF
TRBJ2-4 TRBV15 CATSREGSRVLAKNIQYF
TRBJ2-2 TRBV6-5 CASSYSVNFAGELFF
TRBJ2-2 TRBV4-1 CASSRGTSGHTGELFF
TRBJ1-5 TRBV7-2 CASSSFPGNQPQHF
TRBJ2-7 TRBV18 CASSPRDRTGEQYF
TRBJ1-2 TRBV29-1 CSVEQGSYGYTF
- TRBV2 CASKLGLAGGSYEQYF
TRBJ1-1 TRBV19 CASTQAGGSTEAFF
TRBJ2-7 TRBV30 CAWSSRVEQYF
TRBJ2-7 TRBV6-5 CASSYSLGAYEQYF
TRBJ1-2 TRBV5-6 CASSSRKAFAYGYTF
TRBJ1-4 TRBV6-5 CASSYSAMGQEVKLFF
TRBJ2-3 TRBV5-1 CASNLGRGRDTQYF
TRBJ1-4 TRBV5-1 CASSFGQGATNEKLFF
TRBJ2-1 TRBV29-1 CSGQFYNEQFF
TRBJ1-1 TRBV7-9 CASSDRRDRAWDTEAFF
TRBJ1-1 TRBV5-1 CASSLRTVDLNTEAFF
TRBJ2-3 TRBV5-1 CASSSGTGGTDTQYF
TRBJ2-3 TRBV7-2 CASTYRGSGGPTDTQYF
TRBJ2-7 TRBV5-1 CASSLMVQYYEQYF
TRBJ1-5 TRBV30 CAWSGGPGGNQPQHF
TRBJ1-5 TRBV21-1 CARLYGQANNQPQHF
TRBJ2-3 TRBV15 CATKGGTDTQYF
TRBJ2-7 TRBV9 CASSAGLAELYEQYF
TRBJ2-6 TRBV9 CASSVGAESGANVLTF
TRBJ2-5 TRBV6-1 CASSGMREGPKTQYF
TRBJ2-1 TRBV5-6 CASSDGLNLYNEQFF
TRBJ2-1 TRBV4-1 CASSPRDRDYNEQFF
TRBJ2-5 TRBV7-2 CASSFLAGGVETQYF
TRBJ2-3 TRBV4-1 CASSPSSGIASDTQYF
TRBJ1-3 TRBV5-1 CASSSTGQSSGNTIYF
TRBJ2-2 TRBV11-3 CASSLQGAGFAGELFF
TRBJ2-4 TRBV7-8 CASSSGRLAKNIQYF
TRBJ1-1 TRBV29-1 CSGSTGLYTEAFF
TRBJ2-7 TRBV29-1 CSVKGLFTYEQYF
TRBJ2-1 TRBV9 CASSVGPSGNNEQFF
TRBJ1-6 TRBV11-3 CASSSDRVSPLHF
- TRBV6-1 CASNQLGGSYEQYF
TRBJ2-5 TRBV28 CASRPSGGETQYF
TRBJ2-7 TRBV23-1 CASILDSSYEQYF
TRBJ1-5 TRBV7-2 CASSSLGGQGNQPQHF
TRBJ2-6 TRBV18 CASSPGEAGAILTF